The clone carrying this T cell receptor (beta chain) was recorded once. Its antigen is as yet unknown. The data originate from a study of PD-1 blockade in classical Hodgkin lymphoma. Overall study findings and caveats: Complete responders entered with baseline diversity on par with newly diagnosed patients, the results showed.

The assay was immunoSEQ multiplex PCR, and TCRdb's table has in-frame clones only and misses some. This sample carries roughly 25,000 clones, roughly four fifths of them seen once, and the ten largest clones take approximately 10%. V trimming: 0 bases; J trimming: 6 bases; junction bases outside the gene matches: 3. This CDR3 is 14 amino acids long. CDR1 and CDR2 (germline): SGHTA, FQGTGA. The patients all showed relapse after autologous stem cell transplantation, while their brentuximab vedotin exposure varied. Sample: peripheral blood mononuclear cells (PBMCs), taken before the second cycle of nivolumab. V and J are TRBV7-3 and TRBJ2-3, with TRBD2 matching over 7 bases. The clonotype was recovered from a human donor with classical Hodgkin lymphoma. Here the CDR3 DNA reads TGTGCCAGCAGCTTAACCGGGACTACTGATACGCAGTATTTT. This sequence encodes CASSLTGTTDTQYF.